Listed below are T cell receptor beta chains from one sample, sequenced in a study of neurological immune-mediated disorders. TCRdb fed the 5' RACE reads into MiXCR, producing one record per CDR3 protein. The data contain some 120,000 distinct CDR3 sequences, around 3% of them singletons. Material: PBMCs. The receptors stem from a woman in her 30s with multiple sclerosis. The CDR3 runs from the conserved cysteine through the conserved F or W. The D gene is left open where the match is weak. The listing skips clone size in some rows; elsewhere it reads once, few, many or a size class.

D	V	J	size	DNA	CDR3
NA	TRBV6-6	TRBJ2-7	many	TGTGCCAGCAGTCCGGGATGGGTGGACGAGCAGTACTTC	CASSPGWVDEQYF
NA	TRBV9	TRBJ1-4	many	TGTGCCAGCAGCCCTGGGTTCGGGAAAGATGAAAAACTGTTTTTT	CASSPGFGKDEKLFF
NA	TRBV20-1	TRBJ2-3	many	TGCAGTGCTAGAGCTTTTGTGAGCACAGATACGCAGTATTTT	CSARAFVSTDTQYF
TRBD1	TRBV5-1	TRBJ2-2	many	TGCGCCAGCAGCTTTCAGGGGGATTACACCGGGGAGCTGTTTTTT	CASSFQGDYTGELFF
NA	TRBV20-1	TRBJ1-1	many	TGCAGTGCTAGGAGGCACACTGAAGCTTTCTTT	CSARRHTEAFF
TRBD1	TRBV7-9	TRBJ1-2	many	TGTGCCAGCAGCGGACCGGGACAGAAGTTCTATGGCTACACCTTC	CASSGPGQKFYGYTF
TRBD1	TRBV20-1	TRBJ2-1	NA	TGCAGTGCTCAGGGACAGGGTTTCAATGAGCAGTTCTTC	CSAQGQGFNEQFF
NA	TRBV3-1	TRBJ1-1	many	TGTGCCAGCAGCATACCCGGGGGTGAAGCTTTCTTT	CASSIPGGEAFF
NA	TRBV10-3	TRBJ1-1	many	TGTGCCATCAGTGATCCTGGACAGATGAACACTGAAGCTTTCTTT	CAISDPGQMNTEAFF
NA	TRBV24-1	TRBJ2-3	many	TGTGCCACCAGTGGTGGAGGAACTTCGCAGTATTTT	CATSGGGTSQYF
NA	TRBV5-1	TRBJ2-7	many	TGCGCCAGCAGCTTGACAAATCCCTACGAGCAGTACTTC	CASSLTNPYEQYF